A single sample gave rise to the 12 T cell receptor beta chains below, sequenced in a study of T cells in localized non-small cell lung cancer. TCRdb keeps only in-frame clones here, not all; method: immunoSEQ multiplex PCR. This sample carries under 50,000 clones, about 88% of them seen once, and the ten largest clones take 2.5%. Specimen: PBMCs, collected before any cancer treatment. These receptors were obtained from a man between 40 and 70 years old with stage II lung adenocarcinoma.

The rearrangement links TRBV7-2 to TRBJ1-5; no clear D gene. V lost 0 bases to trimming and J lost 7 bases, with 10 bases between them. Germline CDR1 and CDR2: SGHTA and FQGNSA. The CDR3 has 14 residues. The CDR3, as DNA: TGTGCCAGCAGCTTAGCGCTAAAGGGACAGCCCCAGCATTTT. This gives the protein CASSLALKGQPQHF.

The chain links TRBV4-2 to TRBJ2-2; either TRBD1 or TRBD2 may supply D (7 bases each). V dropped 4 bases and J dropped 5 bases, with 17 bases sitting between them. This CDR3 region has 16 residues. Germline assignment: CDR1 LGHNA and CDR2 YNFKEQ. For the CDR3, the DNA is TGTGCCAGCAGCCCCAGGGGGGGGGCGAGGACCGGGGAGCTGTTTTTT. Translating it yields CASSPRGGARTGELFF.

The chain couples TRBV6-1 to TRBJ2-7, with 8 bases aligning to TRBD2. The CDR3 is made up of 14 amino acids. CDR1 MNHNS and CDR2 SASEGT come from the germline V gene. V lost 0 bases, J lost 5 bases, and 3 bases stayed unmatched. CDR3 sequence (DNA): TGTGCCAGCAGTGAAGCTCCCGGGAGGGACGAGCAGTACTTC. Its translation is CASSEAPGRDEQYF.

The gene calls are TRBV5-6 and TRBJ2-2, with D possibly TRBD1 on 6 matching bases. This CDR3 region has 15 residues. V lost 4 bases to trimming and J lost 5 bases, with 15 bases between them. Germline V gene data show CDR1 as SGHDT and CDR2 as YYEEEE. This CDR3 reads CASSRRQVGTGELFF. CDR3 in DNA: TGTGCCAGCAGCCGGAGACAGGTGGGGACCGGGGAGCTGTTTTTT.

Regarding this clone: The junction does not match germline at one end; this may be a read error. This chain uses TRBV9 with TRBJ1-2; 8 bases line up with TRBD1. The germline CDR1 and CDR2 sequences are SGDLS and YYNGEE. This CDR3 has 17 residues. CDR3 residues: CASSVATGGRGAYDYTF. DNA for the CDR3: TGTGCCAGCAGCGTAGCTACAGGGGGTAGGGGGGCATATGACTACACCTTC.

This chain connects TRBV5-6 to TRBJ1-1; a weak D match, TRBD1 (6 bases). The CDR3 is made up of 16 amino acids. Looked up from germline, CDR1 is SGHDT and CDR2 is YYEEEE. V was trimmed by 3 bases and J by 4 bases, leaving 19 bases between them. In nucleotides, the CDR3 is TGTGCCAGCAGCTCGCTAGGTGGCAGGGACACCACTGAAGCTTTCTTT. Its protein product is CASSSLGGRDTTEAFF.

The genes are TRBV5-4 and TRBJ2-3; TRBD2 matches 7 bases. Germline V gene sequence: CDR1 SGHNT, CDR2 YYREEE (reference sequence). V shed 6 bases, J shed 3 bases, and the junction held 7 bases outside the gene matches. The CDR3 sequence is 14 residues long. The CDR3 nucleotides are TGTGCCAGCACCCCGGGACTATCAACAGATACGCAGTATTTT. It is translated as CASTPGLSTDTQYF.

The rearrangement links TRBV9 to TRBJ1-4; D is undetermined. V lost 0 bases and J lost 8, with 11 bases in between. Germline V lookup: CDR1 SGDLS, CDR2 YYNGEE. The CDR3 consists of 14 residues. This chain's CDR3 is CASSVDSSGEKLFF. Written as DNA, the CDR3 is TGTGCCAGCAGCGTAGACAGCAGTGGAGAAAAACTGTTTTTT.

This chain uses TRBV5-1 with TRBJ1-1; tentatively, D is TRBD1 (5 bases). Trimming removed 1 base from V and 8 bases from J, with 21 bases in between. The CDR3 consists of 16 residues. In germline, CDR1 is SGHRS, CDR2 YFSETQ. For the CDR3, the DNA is TGCGCCAGCAGCTTGTTCGGAGTTGCAGGGCTAAGGGAAGCTTTCTTT. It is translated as CASSLFGVAGLREAFF.

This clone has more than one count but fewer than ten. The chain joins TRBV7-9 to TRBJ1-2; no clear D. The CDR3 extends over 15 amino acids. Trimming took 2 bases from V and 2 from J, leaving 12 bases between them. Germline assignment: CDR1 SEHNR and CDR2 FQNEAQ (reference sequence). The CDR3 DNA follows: TGTGCCAGCAGCTTATACTCGGGGTCAAACTATGGCTACACCTTC. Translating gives CASSLYSGSNYGYTF.

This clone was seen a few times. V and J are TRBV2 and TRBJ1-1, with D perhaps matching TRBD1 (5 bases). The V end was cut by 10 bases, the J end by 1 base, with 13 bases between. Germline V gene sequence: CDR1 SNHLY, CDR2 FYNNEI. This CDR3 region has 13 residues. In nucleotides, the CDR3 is TGTGCCACCCCCCGGGGGGGGAACACTGAAGCTTTCTTT. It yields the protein CATPRGGNTEAFF.

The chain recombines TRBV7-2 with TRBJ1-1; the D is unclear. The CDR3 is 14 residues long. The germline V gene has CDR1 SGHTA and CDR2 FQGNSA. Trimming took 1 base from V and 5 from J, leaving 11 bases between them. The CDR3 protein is CASSLVFRETEAFF. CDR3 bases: TGTGCCAGCAGCTTAGTCTTTAGGGAGACTGAAGCTTTCTTT.